The clone carrying this T cell receptor beta chain was seen more than once but under ten times. The data stem from a study of T-cell memory formation after mild COVID-19. CDR1 is LGHDT, CDR2 YNNKEL, per germline (reference sequence). The CDR3 extends over 14 amino acids. V shed 3 bases and J shed 2 bases, with 9 bases lying between them. A single record per CDR3 protein comes from TCRdb applying MiXCR to the 5' RACE reads. This sample carries roughly 510,000 distinct CDR3 sequences, around 15% of them seen once, and the ten largest clones take about 8.1%. The source of this sequence is an adult woman who had mild COVID-19 (a few samples of this study predate the infection). Cell type and time point are not known. V is TRBV3-1 and J is TRBJ2-3; D is unclear. The source material was PBMCs or a T cell subset sorted from them (not recorded which). CDR3 sequence: CASSHRLNTDTQYF. In nucleotides, the CDR3 is TGTGCCAGCAGCCATCGGCTAAACACAGATACGCAGTATTTT.